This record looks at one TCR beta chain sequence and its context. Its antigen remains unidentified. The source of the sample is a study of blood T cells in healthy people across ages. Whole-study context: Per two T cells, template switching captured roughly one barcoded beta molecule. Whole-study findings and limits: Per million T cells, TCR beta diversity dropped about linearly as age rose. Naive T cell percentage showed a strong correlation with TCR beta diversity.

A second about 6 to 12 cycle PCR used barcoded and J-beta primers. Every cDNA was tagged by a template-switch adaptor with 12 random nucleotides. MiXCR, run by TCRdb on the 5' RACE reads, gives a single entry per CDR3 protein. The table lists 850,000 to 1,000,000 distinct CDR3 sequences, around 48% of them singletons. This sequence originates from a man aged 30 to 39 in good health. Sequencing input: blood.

CDR3 DNA: TGTGCCAGCAGCGCCCGACAGATCGGCACAGATACGCAGTATTTT. Its translation: CASSARQIGTDTQYF. The chain recombines TRBV9 with TRBJ2-3, with D perhaps matching TRBD1 (5 bases). The ends were cut back, 3 bases at V and 1 base at J, with 12 bases in the middle. The CDR3 is made up of 15 amino acids. Germline V gene data show CDR1 as SGDLS and CDR2 as YYNGEE.